The T cell receptor (beta chain) described here comes from a study of blood T cell repertoires in COVID-19. Study summary: COVID-19 samples collected from the United States, Italy and Spain covered acute and convalescent phases.

Germline trimming cut 7 bases from V and 0 bases from J; bases unmatched to any gene: 6. The CDR3 is made up of 15 amino acids. Per the germline V gene, CDR1 is LNHDA and CDR2 is SQIVND (reference sequence). Per the authors' pipeline: Using reference gene primer amplification, nucleated cell counts were estimated. This table comes from immunoSEQ multiplex PCR, and its TCRdb copy is limited to in-frame clones, with some not included. V, J and clone size reflect that table, while D and trimming were determined from the DNA. There are 60,000 or so clones in the sample; around four fifths occur only once, and more than 15% lies in the top ten.

The chain recombines TRBV19 with TRBJ2-7; TRBD2 agrees at 10 bases. The sample consisted of peripheral blood. The sequence derives from a man under 40 with COVID-19, enrolled during active disease. The CDR3 protein is CASTGRTSGSYEQYF. CDR3 nucleotide sequence: TGTGCCAGTACGGGTCGGACTAGCGGCTCCTACGAGCAGTACTTC.